This T cell receptor beta chain was captured in a study of glioma-infiltrating T cells. V was cut by 1 base and J by 0 bases, with 10 bases left in between. This CDR3 has 15 amino acids. Germline V gene lookup returns CDR1 SGHTA and CDR2 FQGNSA. TCR alpha and beta CDR3 regions were amplified from RNA using iRepertoire nested multiplex PCR. MiXCR, run by TCRdb on the multiplex PCR reads, gives a single entry per CDR3 protein. The sample holds about 140,000 distinct CDR3 sequences, about two fifths seen once. This clonotype was picked up a small number of times. The material sequenced was glioma tissue, nonneoplastic brain tissue, or PBMCs (not recorded which). The clonotype was recovered from a human donor with low-grade glioma or glioblastoma, undergoing nonglioma brain surgery, or in good health (not recorded which). The chain joins TRBV7-2 to TRBJ2-7, with D possibly being TRBD1 or TRBD2 (5 bases each). The chain's CDR3 is CASSLVFGGSYEQYF. CDR3 nucleotides: TGTGCCAGCAGCTTAGTTTTTGGGGGCTCCTACGAGCAGTACTTC.